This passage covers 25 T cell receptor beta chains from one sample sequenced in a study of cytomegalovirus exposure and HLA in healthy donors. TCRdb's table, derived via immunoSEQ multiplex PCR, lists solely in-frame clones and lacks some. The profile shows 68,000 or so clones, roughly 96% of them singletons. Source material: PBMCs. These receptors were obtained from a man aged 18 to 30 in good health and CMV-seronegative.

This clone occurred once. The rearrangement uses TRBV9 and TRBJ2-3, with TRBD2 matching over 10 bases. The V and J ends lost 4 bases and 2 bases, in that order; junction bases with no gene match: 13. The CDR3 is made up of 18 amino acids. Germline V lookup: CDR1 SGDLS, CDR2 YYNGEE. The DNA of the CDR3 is TGTGCCAGCAGCCCCAAAACTACGCTAGCGGGAGCCACAGATACGCAGTATTTT. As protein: CASSPKTTLAGATDTQYF. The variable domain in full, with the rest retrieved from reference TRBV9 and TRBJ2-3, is DSGVTQTPKHLITATGQRVTLRCSPRSGDLSVYWYQQSLDQGLQFLIQYYNGEERAKGNILERFSAQQFPDLHSELNLSSLELGDSALYFCASSPKTTLAGATDTQYFGPGTRLTVL.

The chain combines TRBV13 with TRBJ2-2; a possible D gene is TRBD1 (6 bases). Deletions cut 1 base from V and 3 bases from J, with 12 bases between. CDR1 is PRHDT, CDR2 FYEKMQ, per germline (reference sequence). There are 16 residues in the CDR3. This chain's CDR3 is CASSLAGAMHTGELFF. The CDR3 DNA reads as TGTGCCAGCAGCTTAGCAGGGGCTATGCACACCGGGGAGCTGTTTTTT.

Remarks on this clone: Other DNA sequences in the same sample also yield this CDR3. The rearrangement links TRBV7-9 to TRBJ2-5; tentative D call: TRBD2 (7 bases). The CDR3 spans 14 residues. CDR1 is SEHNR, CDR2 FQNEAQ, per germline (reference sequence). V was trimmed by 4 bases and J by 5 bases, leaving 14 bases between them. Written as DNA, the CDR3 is TGTGCCAGCAGCTGGACGGGGGGCATGGAGACCCAGTACTTC. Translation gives CASSWTGGMETQYF.

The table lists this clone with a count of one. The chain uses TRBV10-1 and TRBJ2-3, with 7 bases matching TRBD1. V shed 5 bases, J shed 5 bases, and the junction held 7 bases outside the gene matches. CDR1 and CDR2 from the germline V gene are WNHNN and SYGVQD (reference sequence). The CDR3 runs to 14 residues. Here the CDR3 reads CASSRGQAGDTQYF. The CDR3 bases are TGCGCCAGCAGTCGAGGACAGGCCGGAGATACGCAGTATTTT.

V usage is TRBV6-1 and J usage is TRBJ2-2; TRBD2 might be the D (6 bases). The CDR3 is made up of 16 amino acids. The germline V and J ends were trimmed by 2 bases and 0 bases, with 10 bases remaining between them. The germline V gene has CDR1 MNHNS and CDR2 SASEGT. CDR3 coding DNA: TGTGCCAGCAGTGAATTTCCTAGCGCGAACACCGGGGAGCTGTTTTTT. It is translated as CASSEFPSANTGELFF.

CDR3 DNA sequence: TGCGCCAGCAGCCCCGCAGGGTTATACACAGATACGCAGTATTTT. This encodes CASSPAGLYTDTQYF. The V gene is TRBV4-1, the J gene TRBJ2-3; weak D call: TRBD1 (5 bases). Trimming removed 4 bases from V and 2 bases from J, with 13 bases in between. CDR1 and CDR2 (germline): MGHRA, YSYEKL. The CDR3 length is 15 residues.

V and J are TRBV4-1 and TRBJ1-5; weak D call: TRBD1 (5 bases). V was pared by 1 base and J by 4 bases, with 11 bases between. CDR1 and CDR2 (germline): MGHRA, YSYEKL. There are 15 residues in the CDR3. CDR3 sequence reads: CASSQAGIRNQPQHF. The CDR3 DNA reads TGCGCCAGCAGCCAAGCAGGGATTAGGAATCAGCCCCAGCATTTT.

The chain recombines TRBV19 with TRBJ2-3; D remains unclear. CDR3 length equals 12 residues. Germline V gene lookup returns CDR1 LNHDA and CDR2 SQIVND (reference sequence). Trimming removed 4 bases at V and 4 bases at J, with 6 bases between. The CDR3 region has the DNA TGTGCCAGTAGTAGTCAGGCAGATACGCAGTATTTT. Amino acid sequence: CASSSQADTQYF.

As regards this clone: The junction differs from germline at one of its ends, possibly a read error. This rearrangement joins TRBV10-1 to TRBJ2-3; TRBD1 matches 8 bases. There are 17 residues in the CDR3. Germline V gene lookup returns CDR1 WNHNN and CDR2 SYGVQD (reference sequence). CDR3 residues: CASSESVGAGGTDTQYF. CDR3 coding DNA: TGCGCCAGCAGTGAATCGGTTGGGGCAGGGGGCACGGATACGCAGTATTTT.

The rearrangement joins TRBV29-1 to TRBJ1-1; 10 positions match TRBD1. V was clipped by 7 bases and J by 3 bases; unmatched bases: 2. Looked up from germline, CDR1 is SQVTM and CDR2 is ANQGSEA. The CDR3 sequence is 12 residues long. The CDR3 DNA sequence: TGCAGCGCCGGGACAGGGGACACTGAAGCTTTCTTT. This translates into CSAGTGDTEAFF.

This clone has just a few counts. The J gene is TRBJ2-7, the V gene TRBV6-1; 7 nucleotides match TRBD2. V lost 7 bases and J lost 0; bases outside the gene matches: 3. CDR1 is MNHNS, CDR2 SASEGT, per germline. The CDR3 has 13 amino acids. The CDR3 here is CASTSGSSYEQYF. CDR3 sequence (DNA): TGTGCCAGCACTAGCGGAAGCTCCTACGAGCAGTACTTC.

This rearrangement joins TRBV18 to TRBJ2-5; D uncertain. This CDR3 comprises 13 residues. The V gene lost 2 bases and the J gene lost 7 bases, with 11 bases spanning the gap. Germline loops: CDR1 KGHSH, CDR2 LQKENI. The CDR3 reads CASSPDPGGTQYF. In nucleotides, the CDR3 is TGTGCCAGCTCACCAGACCCCGGCGGGACCCAGTACTTC.

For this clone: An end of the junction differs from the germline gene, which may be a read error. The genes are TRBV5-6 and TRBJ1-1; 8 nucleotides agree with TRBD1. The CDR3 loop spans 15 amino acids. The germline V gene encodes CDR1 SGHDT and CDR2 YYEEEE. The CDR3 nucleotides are TGTGCCAGCAGCTTGGGGACAGGGAGCTACACTGAAGCTTCCTTT. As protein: CASSLGTGSYTEASF.

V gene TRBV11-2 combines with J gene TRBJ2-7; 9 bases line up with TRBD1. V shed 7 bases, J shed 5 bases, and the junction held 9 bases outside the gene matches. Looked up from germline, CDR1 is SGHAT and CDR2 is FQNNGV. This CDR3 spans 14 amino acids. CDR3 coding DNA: TGTGCCAGCACAGACTTAACAGGGGGCAACGAGCAGTACTTC. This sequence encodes CASTDLTGGNEQYF.

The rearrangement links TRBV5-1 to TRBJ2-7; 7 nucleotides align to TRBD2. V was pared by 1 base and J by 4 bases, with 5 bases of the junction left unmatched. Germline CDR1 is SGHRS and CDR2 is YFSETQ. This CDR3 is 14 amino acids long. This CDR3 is CASSLSGTTYEQYF. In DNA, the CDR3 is TGCGCCAGCAGCTTGTCGGGGACTACTTACGAGCAGTACTTC.

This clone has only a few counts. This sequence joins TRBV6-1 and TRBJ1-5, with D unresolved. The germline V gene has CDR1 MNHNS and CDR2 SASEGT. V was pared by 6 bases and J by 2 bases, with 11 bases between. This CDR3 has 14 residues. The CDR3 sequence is CASSDPGGNQPQHF. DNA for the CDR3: TGTGCCAGCAGCGATCCCGGAGGCAATCAGCCCCAGCATTTT.

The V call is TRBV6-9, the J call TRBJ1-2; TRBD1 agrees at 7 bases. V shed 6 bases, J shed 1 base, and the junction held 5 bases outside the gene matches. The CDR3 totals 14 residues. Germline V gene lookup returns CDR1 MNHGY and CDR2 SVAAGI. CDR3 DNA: TGTGCCAGCAGGTGGACAGGACTTAACTATGGCTACACCTTC. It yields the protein CASRWTGLNYGYTF.

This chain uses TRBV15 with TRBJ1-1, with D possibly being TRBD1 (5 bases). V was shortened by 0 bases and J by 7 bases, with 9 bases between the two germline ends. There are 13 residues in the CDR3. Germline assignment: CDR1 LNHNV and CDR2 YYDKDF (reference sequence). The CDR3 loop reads CATSREGQIEAFF. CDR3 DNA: TGTGCCACCAGCAGAGAGGGGCAGATTGAAGCTTTCTTT.

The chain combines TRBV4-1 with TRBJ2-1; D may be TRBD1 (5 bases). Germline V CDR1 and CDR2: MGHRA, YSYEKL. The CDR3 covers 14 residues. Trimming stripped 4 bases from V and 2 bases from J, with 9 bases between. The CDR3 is CASSPRATYNEQFF. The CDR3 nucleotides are TGCGCCAGCAGCCCCAGGGCTACCTACAATGAGCAGTTCTTC.

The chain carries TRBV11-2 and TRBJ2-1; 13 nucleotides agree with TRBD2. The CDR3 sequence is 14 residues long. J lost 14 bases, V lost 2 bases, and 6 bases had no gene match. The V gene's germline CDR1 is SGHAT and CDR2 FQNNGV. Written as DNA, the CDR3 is TGTGCCAGCAGCTTACCGGGACTAGCGGGGAACAAGTTCTTC. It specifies CASSLPGLAGNKFF.

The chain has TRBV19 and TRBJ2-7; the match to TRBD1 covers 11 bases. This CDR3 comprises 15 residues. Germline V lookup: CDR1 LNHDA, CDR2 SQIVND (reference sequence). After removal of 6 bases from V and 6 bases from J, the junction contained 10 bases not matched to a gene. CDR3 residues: CASRLTRDRGSEQYF. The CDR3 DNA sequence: TGTGCCAGTAGACTAACCCGGGACAGGGGGTCCGAGCAGTACTTC.

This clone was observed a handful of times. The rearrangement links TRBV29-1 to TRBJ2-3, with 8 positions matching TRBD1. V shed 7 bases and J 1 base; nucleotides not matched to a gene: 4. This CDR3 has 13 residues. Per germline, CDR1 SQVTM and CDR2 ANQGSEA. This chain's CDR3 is CSAPTGGTDTQYF. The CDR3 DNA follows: TGCAGCGCCCCGACAGGGGGCACAGATACGCAGTATTTT.

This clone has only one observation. Here the CDR3 DNA reads TGCGCCAGCAGCTTCAAAGCGGGAGGGCCTATCAATGAGCAGTTCTTC. As protein: CASSFKAGGPINEQFF. The chain joins TRBV5-1 to TRBJ2-1; 10 bases match TRBD2. The germline CDR1 and CDR2 sequences are SGHRS and YFSETQ. J lost 6 bases, V lost 2 bases, and 8 bases had no gene match. This CDR3 has 16 amino acids.

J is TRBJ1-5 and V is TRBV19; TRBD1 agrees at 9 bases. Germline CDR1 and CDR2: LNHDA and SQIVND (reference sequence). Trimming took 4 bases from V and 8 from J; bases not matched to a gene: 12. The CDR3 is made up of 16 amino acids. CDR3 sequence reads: CASSTQEGQGSEPQHF. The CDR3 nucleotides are TGTGCCAGTAGTACTCAAGAGGGACAGGGTAGCGAGCCCCAGCATTTT.

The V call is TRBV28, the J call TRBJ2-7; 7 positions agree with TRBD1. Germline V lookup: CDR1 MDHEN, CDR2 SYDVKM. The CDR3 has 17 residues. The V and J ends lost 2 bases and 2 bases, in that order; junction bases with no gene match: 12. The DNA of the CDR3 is TGTGCCAGCAGTTTACTCACTCATTGGGACAGTCCCTACGAGCAGTACTTC. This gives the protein CASSLLTHWDSPYEQYF. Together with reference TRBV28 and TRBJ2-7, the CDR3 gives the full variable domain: DVKVTQSSRYLVKRTGEKVFLECVQDMDHENMFWYRQDPGLGLRLIYFSYDVKMKEKGDIPEGYSVSREKKERFSLILESASTNQTSMYLCASSLLTHWDSPYEQYFGPGTRLTVT.